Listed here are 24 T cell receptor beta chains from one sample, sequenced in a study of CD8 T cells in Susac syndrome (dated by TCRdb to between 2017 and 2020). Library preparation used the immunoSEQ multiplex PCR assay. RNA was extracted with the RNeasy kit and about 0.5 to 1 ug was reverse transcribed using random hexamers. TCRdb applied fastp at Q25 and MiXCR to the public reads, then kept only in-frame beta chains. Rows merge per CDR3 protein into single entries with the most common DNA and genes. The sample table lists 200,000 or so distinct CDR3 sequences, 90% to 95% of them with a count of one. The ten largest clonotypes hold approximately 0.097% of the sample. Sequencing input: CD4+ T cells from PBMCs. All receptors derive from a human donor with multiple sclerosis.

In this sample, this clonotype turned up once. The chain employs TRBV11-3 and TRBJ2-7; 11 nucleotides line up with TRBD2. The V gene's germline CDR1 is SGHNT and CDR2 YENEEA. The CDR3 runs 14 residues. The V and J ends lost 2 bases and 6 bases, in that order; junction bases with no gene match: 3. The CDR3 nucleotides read TGTGCCAGCAGCTTATTGCTAGCGGGAGGCGAGCAGTACTTC. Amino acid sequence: CASSLLLAGGEQYF.

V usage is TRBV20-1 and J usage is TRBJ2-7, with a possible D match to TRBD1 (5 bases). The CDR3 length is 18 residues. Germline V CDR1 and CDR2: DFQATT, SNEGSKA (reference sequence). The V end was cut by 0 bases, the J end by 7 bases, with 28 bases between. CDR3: CSARDGLTARAPRREQYF. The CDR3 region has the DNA TGCAGTGCTAGAGATGGCCTAACTGCCAGGGCCCCACGTCGGGAGCAGTACTTC.

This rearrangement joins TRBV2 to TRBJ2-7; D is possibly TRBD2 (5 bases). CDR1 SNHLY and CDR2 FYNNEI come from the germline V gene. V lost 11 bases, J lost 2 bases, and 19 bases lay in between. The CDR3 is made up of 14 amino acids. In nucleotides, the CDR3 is TGTGCCGCCCATAGGACTCTCGTCACCTACGAGCAGTACTTC. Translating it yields CAAHRTLVTYEQYF.

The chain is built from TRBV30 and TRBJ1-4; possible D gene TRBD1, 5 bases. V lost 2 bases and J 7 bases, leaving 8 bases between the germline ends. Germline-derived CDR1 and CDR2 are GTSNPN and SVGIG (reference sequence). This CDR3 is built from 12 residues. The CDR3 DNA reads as TGTGCCTGGAGTAGCGGGGGTGAAAAACTGTTTTTT. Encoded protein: CAWSSGGEKLFF.

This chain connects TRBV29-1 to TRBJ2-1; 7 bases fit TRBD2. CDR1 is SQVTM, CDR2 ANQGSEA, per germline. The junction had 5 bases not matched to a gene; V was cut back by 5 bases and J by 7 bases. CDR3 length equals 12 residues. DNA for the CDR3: TGCAGCGTTTCAGCGGGACGGAATGAGCAGTTCTTC. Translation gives CSVSAGRNEQFF.

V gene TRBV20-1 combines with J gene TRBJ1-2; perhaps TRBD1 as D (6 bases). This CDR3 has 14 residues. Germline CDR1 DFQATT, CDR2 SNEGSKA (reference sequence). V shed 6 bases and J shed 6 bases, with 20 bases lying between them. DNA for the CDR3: TGCAGTGCCAAACACCCCGGACAGAAAAATGGCTACACCTTC. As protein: CSAKHPGQKNGYTF.

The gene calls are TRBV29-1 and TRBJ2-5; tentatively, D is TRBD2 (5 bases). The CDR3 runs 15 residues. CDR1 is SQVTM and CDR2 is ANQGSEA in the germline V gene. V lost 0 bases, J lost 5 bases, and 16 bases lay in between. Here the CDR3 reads CSVEDLGLAWETQYF. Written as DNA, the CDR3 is TGCAGCGTTGAAGATCTCGGACTTGCCTGGGAGACCCAGTACTTC.

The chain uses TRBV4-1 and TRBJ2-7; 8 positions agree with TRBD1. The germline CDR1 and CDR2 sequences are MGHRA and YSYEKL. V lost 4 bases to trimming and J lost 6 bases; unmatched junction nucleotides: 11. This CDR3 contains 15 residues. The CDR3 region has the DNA TGCGCCAGCAGCCTCGGACAGGGACCGATGCGCGAGCAGTACTTC. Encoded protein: CASSLGQGPMREQYF.

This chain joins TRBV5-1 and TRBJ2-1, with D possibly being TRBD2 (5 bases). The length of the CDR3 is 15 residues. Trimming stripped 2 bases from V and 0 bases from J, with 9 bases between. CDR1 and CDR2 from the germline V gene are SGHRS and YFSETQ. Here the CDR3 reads CASSFVANSYNEQFF. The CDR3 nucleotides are TGCGCCAGCAGCTTTGTAGCGAACTCCTACAATGAGCAGTTCTTC.

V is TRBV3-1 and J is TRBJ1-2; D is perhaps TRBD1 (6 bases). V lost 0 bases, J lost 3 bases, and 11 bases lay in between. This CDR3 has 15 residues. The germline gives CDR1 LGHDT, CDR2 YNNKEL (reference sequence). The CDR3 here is CASSQDWRTDYGYTF. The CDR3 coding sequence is TGTGCCAGCAGCCAAGATTGGAGGACAGACTATGGCTACACCTTC.

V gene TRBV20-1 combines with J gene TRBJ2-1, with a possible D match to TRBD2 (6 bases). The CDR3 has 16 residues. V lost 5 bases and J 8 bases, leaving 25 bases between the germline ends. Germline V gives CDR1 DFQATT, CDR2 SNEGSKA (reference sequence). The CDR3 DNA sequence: TGCAGTGCTCAAGCCGGGGGTTCTAGCAGGGACCATGAGCAGTTCTTC. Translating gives CSAQAGGSSRDHEQFF.

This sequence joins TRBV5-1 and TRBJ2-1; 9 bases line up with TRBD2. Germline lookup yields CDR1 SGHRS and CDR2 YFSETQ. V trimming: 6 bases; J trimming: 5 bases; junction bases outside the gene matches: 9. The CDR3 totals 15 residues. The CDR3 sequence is CASTTSAGGHNEQFF. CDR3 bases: TGCGCCAGCACCACCTCGGCGGGGGGGCACAATGAGCAGTTCTTC.

This chain's CDR3 is CASSQESQQANSNQPQHF. The CDR3 nucleotides are TGTGCCAGCAGCCAAGAGTCCCAACAGGCAAATAGCAATCAGCCCCAGCATTTT. The chain has TRBV4-2 and TRBJ1-5, with D possibly TRBD1 on 5 matching bases. The CDR3 is 18 amino acids. Per germline, CDR1 LGHNA and CDR2 YNFKEQ. V was trimmed by 0 bases and J by 0 bases, leaving 15 bases between them.

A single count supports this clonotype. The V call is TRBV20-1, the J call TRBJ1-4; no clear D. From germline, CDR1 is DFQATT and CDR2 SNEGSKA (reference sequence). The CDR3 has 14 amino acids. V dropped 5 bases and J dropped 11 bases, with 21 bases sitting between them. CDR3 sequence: CSAGWYGLGKKLFF. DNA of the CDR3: TGCAGTGCTGGATGGTACGGATTAGGGAAGAAACTGTTTTTT.

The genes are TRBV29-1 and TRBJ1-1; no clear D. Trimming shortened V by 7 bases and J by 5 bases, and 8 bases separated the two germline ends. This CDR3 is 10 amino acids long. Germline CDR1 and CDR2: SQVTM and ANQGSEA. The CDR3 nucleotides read TGCAGCGGCGGGAGGACTGAAGCTTTCTTT. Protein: CSGGRTEAFF. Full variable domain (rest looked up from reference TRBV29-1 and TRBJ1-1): SAVISQKPSRDICQRGTSLTIQCQVDSQVTMMFWYRQQPGQSLTLIATANQGSEATYESGFVIDKFPISRPNLTFSTLTVSNMSPEDSSIYLCSGGRTEAFFGQGTRLTVV.

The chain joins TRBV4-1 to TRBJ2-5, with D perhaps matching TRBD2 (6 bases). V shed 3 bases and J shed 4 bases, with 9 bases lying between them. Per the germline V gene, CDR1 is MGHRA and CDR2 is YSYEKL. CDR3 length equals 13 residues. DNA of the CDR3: TGCGCCAGCAGCCACGGGGGAGGAGAGACCCAGTACTTC. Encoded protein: CASSHGGGETQYF.

In nucleotides, the CDR3 is TGCAGTGCTCGGGACAGGGTAAATAACTATGGCTACACCTTC. Translated, it gives CSARDRVNNYGYTF. The genes are TRBV20-1 and TRBJ1-2, with 9 bases fitting TRBD1. This CDR3 has 14 amino acids. The ends lost 5 bases at V and 1 base at J; junction bases unmatched: 5. Looked up from germline, CDR1 is DFQATT and CDR2 is SNEGSKA (reference sequence).

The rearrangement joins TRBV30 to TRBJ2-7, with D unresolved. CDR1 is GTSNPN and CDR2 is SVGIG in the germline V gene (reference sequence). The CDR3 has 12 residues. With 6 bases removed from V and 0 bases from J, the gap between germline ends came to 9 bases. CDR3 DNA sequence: TGTGCCTGCAGGCCTACCTCCTACGAGCAGTACTTC. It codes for CACRPTSYEQYF.

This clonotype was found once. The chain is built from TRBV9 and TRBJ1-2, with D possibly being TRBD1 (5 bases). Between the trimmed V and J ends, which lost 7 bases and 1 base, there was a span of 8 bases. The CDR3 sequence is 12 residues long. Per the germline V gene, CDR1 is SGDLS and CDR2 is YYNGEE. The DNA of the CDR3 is TGTGCCAGCTGGCAGGGTAACTATGGCTACACCTTC. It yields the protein CASWQGNYGYTF.

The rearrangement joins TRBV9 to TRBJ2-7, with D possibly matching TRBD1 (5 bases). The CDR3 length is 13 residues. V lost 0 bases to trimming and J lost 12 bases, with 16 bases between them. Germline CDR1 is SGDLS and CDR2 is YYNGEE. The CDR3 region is CASSVAAGYGRYF. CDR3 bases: TGTGCCAGCAGCGTAGCTGCAGGGTACGGACGGTACTTC.

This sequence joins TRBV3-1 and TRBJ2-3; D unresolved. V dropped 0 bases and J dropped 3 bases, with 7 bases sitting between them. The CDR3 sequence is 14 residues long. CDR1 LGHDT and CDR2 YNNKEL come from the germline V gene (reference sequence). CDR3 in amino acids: CASSQDKGTDTQYF. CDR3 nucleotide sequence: TGTGCCAGCAGCCAAGATAAAGGAACAGATACGCAGTATTTT.

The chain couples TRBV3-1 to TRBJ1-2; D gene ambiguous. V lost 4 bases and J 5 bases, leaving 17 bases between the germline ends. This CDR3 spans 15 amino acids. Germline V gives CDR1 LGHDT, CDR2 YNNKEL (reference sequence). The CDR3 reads CASSPRLGSLYGYTF. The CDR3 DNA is TGTGCCAGCAGCCCCAGGTTGGGGTCCCTTTATGGCTACACCTTC. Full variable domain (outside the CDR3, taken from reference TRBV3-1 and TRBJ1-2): DTAVSQTPKYLVTQMGNDKSIKCEQNLGHDTMYWYKQDSKKFLKIMFSYNNKELIINETVPNRFSPKSPDKAHLNLHINSLELGDSAVYFCASSPRLGSLYGYTFGSGTRLTVV.

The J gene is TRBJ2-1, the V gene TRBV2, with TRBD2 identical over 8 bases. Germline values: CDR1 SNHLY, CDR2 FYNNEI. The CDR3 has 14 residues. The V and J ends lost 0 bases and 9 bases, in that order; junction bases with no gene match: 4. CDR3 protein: CASSEARSGSEQFF. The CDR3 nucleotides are TGTGCCAGCAGTGAAGCGCGGAGCGGGAGTGAGCAGTTCTTC.

Written as DNA, the CDR3 is TGTGCCAGCAGCCGACGGGTTTACGAGCAGTACTTC. This gives the protein CASSRRVYEQYF. The chain recombines TRBV3-1 with TRBJ2-7; D remains ambiguous. This CDR3 is built from 12 residues. Per germline, CDR1 LGHDT and CDR2 YNNKEL (reference sequence). Trimming took 4 bases from V and 4 from J, leaving 8 bases between them.